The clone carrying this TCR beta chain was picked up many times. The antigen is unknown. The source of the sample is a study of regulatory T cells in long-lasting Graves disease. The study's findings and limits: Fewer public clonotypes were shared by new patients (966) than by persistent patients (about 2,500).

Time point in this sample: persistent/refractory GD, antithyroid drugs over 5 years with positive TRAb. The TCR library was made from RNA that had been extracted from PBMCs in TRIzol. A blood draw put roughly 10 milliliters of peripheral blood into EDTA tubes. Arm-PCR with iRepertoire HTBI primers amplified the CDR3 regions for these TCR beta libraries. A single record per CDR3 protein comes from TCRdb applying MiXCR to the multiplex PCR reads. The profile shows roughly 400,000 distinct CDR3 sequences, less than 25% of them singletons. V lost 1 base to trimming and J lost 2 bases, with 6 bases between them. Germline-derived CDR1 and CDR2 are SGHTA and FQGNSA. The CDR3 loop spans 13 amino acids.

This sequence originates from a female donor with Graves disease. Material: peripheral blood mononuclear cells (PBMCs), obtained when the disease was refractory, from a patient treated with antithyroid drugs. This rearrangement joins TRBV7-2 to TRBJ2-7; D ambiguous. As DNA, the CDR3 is TGTGCCAGCAGCTTAGAAGCGCCCTACGAGCAGTACTTC. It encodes CASSLEAPYEQYF.